This TCR beta chain was captured in a study of blood T cell repertoires in COVID-19 (dated by TCRdb to about 2020). About the study as a whole: Samples from collaborators originated in the United States, Italy and Spain and spanned both the acute and convalescent phases of COVID-19. The repertoires were made available in a free public database intended to serve as a resource for research on the immune response to SARS-CoV-2. Deeply sampled blood TCRbeta repertoires from subjects exposed to, actively infected with, or recovered from COVID-19 were included in the dataset. Samples were obtained from the ongoing ImmuneRACE study (first 160 participants) and from 950 to 1,500 subjects provided by 6 global collaborators. The material from the prospective study consisted of cDNA or gDNA derived from T cells, B-cell-depleted T cells, or PBMCs. Where HLA class I and class II types were available, the types were taken from metadata supplied by the sample provider, not from assay-based typing. A de-identified subject ID, COVID-19 status, age in years and sex were almost always included in the sample metadata.

To note about this clone: Its antigen is not yet known. Base-call qualities are not available, and no considerably larger clone is one nucleotide away.

Another Seattle source contributed samples from volunteer blood donors who had recovered from COVID-19. Whole blood was collected in K2EDTA tubes by collaborating institutions according to the institutions' own protocols. Collaborator samples were shipped for TCRbeta analysis as frozen whole blood, isolated PBMCs, or DNA extracted from either sample type. TCRbeta CDR3 regions were amplified from genomic DNA using the immunoSEQ Assay, a bias-controlled multiplex PCR. Concerning the study's data processing: Nucleated cell counts per sample were estimated from amplification of reference gene primers within the assay. To quantify the absolute abundance of each unique TCRbeta CDR3 rearrangement, sequence reads were collapsed and filtered. Productive Simpson clonality was computed per sample as the square root of Simpson's diversity index over productive rearrangements. Drawn from immuneACCESS, this table holds only the in-frame rearrangements with V and J called that TCRdb kept. Clones are partly lost; checked studies trace under half to an unresolved V gene and leave the rest unexplained. V and J calls and clone size follow that table, whereas D and trimming were derived from the DNA. The sample includes under 250,000 clones, with approximately 81% observed a single time. The ten largest clones represent around 3% of the sample.

Broad study findings and their caveats: The amount of clinical and demographic metadata varied by source and participant and was provided uncurated.

The receptor was isolated from a middle-aged man who had recovered from COVID-19. What was sequenced was peripheral blood.

The DNA sequence is as follows: TGTGCCAGCAGCTTGGCGCTAGGTTTGACAGGCATAATCTACGAGCAGTACTTC. It specifies CASSLALGLTGIIYEQYF. This chain is built from TRBV5-5 and TRBJ2-7; the best D guess is TRBD1, with 6 bases matching. The V end loses 0 bases and the J end loses 3 bases, and a stretch of 22 bases separates them. The germline V gene (reference sequence) specifies SGHKS as CDR1 and YYEKEE as CDR2. The CDR3, from cysteine to phenylalanine, totals 18 residues. CDR3 DNA only is kept here, 54 bases in frame from base 1. Extended through the reference TRBV5-5 and TRBJ2-7 proteins, this CDR3 yields the full variable domain: DAGVTQSPTHLIKTRGQQVTLRCSPISGHKSVSWYQQVLGQGPQFIFQYYEKEERGRGNFPDRFSARQFPNYSSELNVNALLLGDSALYLCASSLALGLTGIIYEQYFGPGTRLTVT.